These 24 T cell receptor beta chains were all obtained from the same sample, sequenced in a study of T cell repertoires in cytomegalovirus infection. TCRdb analysed the reads with MiXCR anew, one entry per CDR3 protein. This table has about 680,000 distinct CDR3 sequences, less than 25% appearing once. The specimen sequenced was CD8+ T cells from PBMCs. These receptors came from a human donor in good health (CMV status not recorded). Some clones in this sample may be carry-over from other donors' samples.

This clonotype was seen many times. The rearrangement uses TRBV12-3 or TRBV12-4 and TRBJ2-2, with 12 positions matching TRBD1. CDR3 size: 17 residues. The V gene end was trimmed by 6 bases and the J gene end by 4 bases; junction bases not matched to a gene: 9. The CDR3 spells CASRGTGGRGVTGELFF. The CDR3 nucleotides are TGTGCCAGCAGAGGGACAGGGGGCCGAGGGGTCACCGGGGAGCTGTTTTTT.

Worth noting for this clonotype: A much larger clone differs by one base, so this may be a read error. The gene calls are TRBV7-2 and TRBJ2-7, with D perhaps TRBD2 (5 bases). V lost 5 bases to trimming and J lost 5 bases, with 16 bases between them. This CDR3 spans 14 amino acids. Germline CDR1 SGHTA, CDR2 FQGNSA. The CDR3 protein is CASSPLPGYHEQYF. Here the CDR3 DNA reads TGTGCCAGCAGCCCACTACCGGGGTACCACGAGCAGTACTTC. The full variable domain, completed using reference TRBV7-2 and TRBJ2-7, is GAGVSQSPSNKVTEKGKDVELRCDPISGHTALYWYRQSLGQGLEFLIYFQGNSAPDKSGLPSDRFSAERTGGSVSTLTIQRTQQEDSAVYLCASSPLPGYHEQYFGPGTRLTVT.

The rearrangement links TRBV5-1 to TRBJ2-3, with D unclear. This CDR3 is 14 amino acids long. V was trimmed by 3 bases and J by 6 bases, leaving 14 bases between them. The germline gives CDR1 SGHRS, CDR2 YFSETQ. The CDR3: CASSWTDLTDTQYF. In DNA form, the CDR3 reads TGCGCCAGCAGCTGGACGGACCTGACGGATACGCAGTATTTT.

The rearrangement joins TRBV6-8 to TRBJ2-5, with 7 bases fitting TRBD1. V lost 6 bases and J lost 5; bases outside the gene matches: 6. Germline CDR1 is MNHGY and CDR2 is SAAAGT. This CDR3 region has 13 residues. The CDR3 sequence: CASRTQGHETQYF. The CDR3, as DNA: TGTGCCAGCAGAACACAGGGGCACGAGACCCAGTACTTC.

This clonotype came up a few times. This sequence joins TRBV5-5 and TRBJ2-2; 8 nucleotides align to TRBD2. The J segment lost 4 bases and the V segment lost 3 bases, leaving 5 bases of the junction unmatched. The CDR3 totals 15 residues. In germline, CDR1 is SGHKS, CDR2 YYEKEE (reference sequence). The DNA of the CDR3 is TGTGCCAGCAGCTCGGGAGGGGGGCTCACCGGGGAGCTGTTTTTT. Protein product: CASSSGGGLTGELFF.

The V and J genes are TRBV7-9 and TRBJ2-5, with TRBD1 matching 8 bases. This CDR3 has 15 residues. The germline CDR1 and CDR2 sequences are SEHNR and FQNEAQ (reference sequence). With V trimmed by 6 bases and J by 4 bases, 10 bases remained unmatched. The CDR3 DNA sequence: TGTGCCAGCAGTCTAGGACAGGGAGCTTCAGAGACCCAGTACTTC. Its protein product is CASSLGQGASETQYF.

Only a few counts were recorded for this clonotype. The chain recombines TRBV25-1 with TRBJ2-5, with D possibly matching TRBD1 (5 bases). Trimming pared 4 bases from V and 9 bases from J, leaving 15 bases between. There are 13 residues in the CDR3. CDR1 is MGHDK and CDR2 is SYGVNS in the germline V gene. The CDR3 DNA sequence: TGTGCCAGCAGTGGGGGTCCCGGCAGGGCCCAGTACTTC. It specifies CASSGGPGRAQYF.

Ten or more counts support this clonotype. This chain joins TRBV7-9 and TRBJ1-2; D unresolved. The V gene's germline CDR1 is SEHNR and CDR2 FQNEAQ (reference sequence). V dropped 7 bases and J dropped 2 bases, with 17 bases sitting between them. The CDR3 is 15 amino acids. The DNA of the CDR3 is TGTGCCAGCACGTCATCCGGTAGGGTCAACTATGGCTACACCTTC. Encoded protein: CASTSSGRVNYGYTF.

The V call is TRBV27, the J call TRBJ2-7, with D perhaps matching TRBD1 or TRBD2 (5 bases each). V was shortened by 1 base and J by 5 bases, with 15 bases between the two germline ends. Germline loops: CDR1 MNHEY, CDR2 SMNVEV (reference sequence). The CDR3 sequence is 15 residues long. The DNA of the CDR3 is TGTGCCAGCAGTTTATATGGGGACGGTCGGGACGAGCAGTACTTC. Its translation is CASSLYGDGRDEQYF.

The table lists this clonotype with many counts. The chain couples TRBV7-9 to TRBJ2-7, with 9 nucleotides matching TRBD2. The CDR3 length is 16 residues. The ends lost 5 bases at V and 2 bases at J; junction bases unmatched: 10. Germline V gene sequence: CDR1 SEHNR, CDR2 FQNEAQ (reference sequence). CDR3 nucleotides: TGTGCCAGCAGCGGACCCTCCAGCGGGGGGCCCTACGAGCAGTACTTC. Translated: CASSGPSSGGPYEQYF. The variable domain in full, completed from reference TRBV7-9 and TRBJ2-7, reads DTGVSQNPRHKITKRGQNVTFRCDPISEHNRLYWYRQTLGQGPEFLTYFQNEAQLEKSRLLSDRFSAERPKGSFSTLEIQRTEQGDSAMYLCASSGPSSGGPYEQYFGPGTRLTVT.

This chain uses TRBV20-1 with TRBJ2-7, with a possible D match to TRBD1 (6 bases). Per germline, CDR1 DFQATT and CDR2 SNEGSKA (reference sequence). CDR3 length equals 16 residues. The CDR3 DNA sequence: TGCAGTGCTAGAGTTGGGGGCACAGGTTTCTCCTACGAGCAGAACGTC. Translation: CSARVGGTGFSYEQNV.

The chain joins TRBV28 to TRBJ1-2, with D possibly matching TRBD1 (6 bases). The CDR3 runs 12 residues. The germline V and J ends were trimmed by 3 bases and 9 bases, with 11 bases remaining between them. CDR1 and CDR2 from the germline V gene are MDHEN and SYDVKM. The CDR3: CASSLVGASYTF. The CDR3 DNA follows: TGTGCCAGCAGTTTGGTGGGGGCGAGCTACACCTTC.

Comments on this clonotype: The junction departs from the called germline gene at one end, perhaps through a read error. The chain has TRBV6-8 and TRBJ1-1, with D uncertain. This CDR3 comprises 12 residues. Germline values: CDR1 MNHGY, CDR2 SAAAGT. CDR3 in amino acids: CTSSYPGSEAFF. The CDR3 nucleotides read TGTACCAGCAGTTACCCCGGTTCGGAAGCTTTCTTT.

The table lists this clonotype with many counts. The rearrangement joins TRBV6-2 or TRBV6-3 to TRBJ2-1; 10 bases are shared with TRBD1. CDR1 and CDR2 from the germline V gene are MNHEY and SVGEGT. The CDR3 is 16 amino acids. V shed 2 bases and J 4 bases; nucleotides not matched to a gene: 5. The CDR3 DNA sequence: TGTGCCAGCAGTTACGGTTGGGACAGGGGATACAATGAGCAGTTCTTC. Its translation: CASSYGWDRGYNEQFF.

The genes are TRBV7-3 and TRBJ2-1; 9 bases line up with TRBD2. The V gene's germline CDR1 is SGHTA and CDR2 FQGTGA. The CDR3 totals 16 residues. V shed 5 bases and J 4 bases; nucleotides not matched to a gene: 9. The CDR3 DNA sequence: TGTGCCAGCAGCCTCAGGGCGGGGGGGAAGTACAATGAGCAGTTCTTC. This gives the protein CASSLRAGGKYNEQFF. Full variable domain (outside the CDR3, taken from reference TRBV7-3 and TRBJ2-1): GAGVSQTPSNKVTEKGKYVELRCDPISGHTALYWYRQSLGQGPEFLIYFQGTGAADDSGLPNDRFFAVRPEGSVSTLKIQRTERGDSAVYLCASSLRAGGKYNEQFFGPGTRLTVL.

The chain has TRBV7-3 and TRBJ1-1; the D is unclear. Germline V gene lookup returns CDR1 SGHTA and CDR2 FQGTGA. The CDR3 has 13 residues. Trimming pared 6 bases from V and 0 bases from J, leaving 8 bases between. This CDR3 reads CASRRTLNTEAFF. CDR3 bases: TGTGCCAGCAGGCGTACATTGAACACTGAAGCTTTCTTT.

This clonotype appeared a few times. The V and J genes are TRBV7-9 and TRBJ2-1; D may be TRBD1 (6 bases). The CDR3 is 14 residues long. V was pared by 1 base and J by 5 bases, with 9 bases between. Germline CDR1 is SEHNR and CDR2 is FQNEAQ (reference sequence). The CDR3 DNA sequence: TGTGCCAGCAGCTTAGAACAGGGCCACAATGAGCAGTTCTTC. This encodes CASSLEQGHNEQFF.

The chain is built from TRBV7-3 and TRBJ1-2, with 8 bases lining up with TRBD1. Per the germline V gene, CDR1 is SGHTA and CDR2 is FQGTGA. The CDR3 runs to 16 residues. J gave up 1 base and V 4 bases, and 8 bases lay outside the gene matches. CDR3 region: CASSSILTGDNYGYTF. CDR3 nucleotide sequence: TGTGCCAGCAGCTCGATCCTGACAGGGGATAACTATGGCTACACCTTC.

This clonotype was found many times. In DNA, the CDR3 is TGTGCCAGCACGGGAGCGGGGTCTTTCAAAGAGACCCAGTACTTC. It is translated as CASTGAGSFKETQYF. V usage is TRBV28 and J usage is TRBJ2-5; 7 positions match TRBD2. CDR3 length: 15 amino acids. V was clipped by 7 bases and J by 3 bases; unmatched bases: 11. The V gene's germline CDR1 is MDHEN and CDR2 SYDVKM.

CDR3 sequence (DNA): TGTGCCAGCAGCTCAAGCGGTAACACCGGGGAGCTGTTTTTT. As protein: CASSSSGNTGELFF. The V and J genes are TRBV9 and TRBJ2-2; D may be TRBD2 (5 bases). The V and J ends lost 4 bases and 2 bases respectively, with 9 bases between them. The CDR3 is made up of 14 amino acids. Per the germline V gene, CDR1 is SGDLS and CDR2 is YYNGEE.

This clonotype has ten or more counts. This chain connects TRBV7-2 to TRBJ1-6, with D possibly being TRBD1 (6 bases). Germline V gives CDR1 SGHTA, CDR2 FQGNSA. Trimming removed 5 bases from V and 7 bases from J, with 15 bases in between. There are 15 residues in the CDR3. CDR3 bases: TGTGCCAGCAGCACCTCAACAGGGACCAATTCACCCCTCCACTTT. Translating gives CASSTSTGTNSPLHF.

The chain is built from TRBV6-6 and TRBJ1-5, with D maybe TRBD1 (5 bases). The CDR3 length is 18 residues. V was cut by 0 bases and J by 2 bases, with 17 bases left in between. Germline lookup yields CDR1 MNHNY and CDR2 SVGAGI (reference sequence). CDR3: CASSYSLRDPRGNQPQHF. The CDR3 DNA sequence: TGTGCCAGCAGTTACTCCCTACGGGACCCGAGGGGCAATCAGCCCCAGCATTTT.

The table lists this clonotype with many counts. The chain recombines TRBV28 with TRBJ1-2, with D possibly being TRBD1 (6 bases). Germline V lookup: CDR1 MDHEN, CDR2 SYDVKM. The CDR3 extends over 14 amino acids. The V and J ends lost 3 bases and 1 base respectively, with 9 bases between them. CDR3 in DNA: TGTGCCAGCAGTTTCCCAGGGGTTAACTATGGCTACACCTTC. It translates to CASSFPGVNYGYTF.

The chain has TRBV6-6 and TRBJ1-2; 7 bases fit TRBD1. The CDR3 sequence is 16 residues long. CDR1 and CDR2 from the germline V gene are MNHNY and SVGAGI (reference sequence). The J segment lost 8 bases and the V segment lost 6 bases, leaving 18 bases of the junction unmatched. Here the CDR3 DNA reads TGTGCCAGCAGCCCACTCGACCCAGACAGGGTGCAGGGCTACACCTTC. This gives the protein CASSPLDPDRVQGYTF.